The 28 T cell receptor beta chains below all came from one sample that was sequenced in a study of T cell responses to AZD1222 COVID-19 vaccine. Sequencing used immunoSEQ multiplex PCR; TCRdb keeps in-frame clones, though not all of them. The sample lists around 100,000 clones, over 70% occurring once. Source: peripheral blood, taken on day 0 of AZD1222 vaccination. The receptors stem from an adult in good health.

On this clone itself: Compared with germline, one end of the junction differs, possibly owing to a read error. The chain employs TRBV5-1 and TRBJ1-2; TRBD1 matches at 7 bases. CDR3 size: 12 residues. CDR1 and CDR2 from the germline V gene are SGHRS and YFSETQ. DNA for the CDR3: TGCGCCAGCAGCCCGGGACAGTCCCATCCGTCCTTC. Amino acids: CASSPGQSHPSF.

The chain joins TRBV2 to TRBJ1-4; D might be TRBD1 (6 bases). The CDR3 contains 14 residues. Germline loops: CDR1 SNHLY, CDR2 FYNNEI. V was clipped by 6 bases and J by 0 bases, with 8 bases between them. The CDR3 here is CASRDSPTNEKLFF. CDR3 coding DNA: TGTGCCAGCAGGGACAGCCCAACTAATGAAAAACTGTTTTTT.

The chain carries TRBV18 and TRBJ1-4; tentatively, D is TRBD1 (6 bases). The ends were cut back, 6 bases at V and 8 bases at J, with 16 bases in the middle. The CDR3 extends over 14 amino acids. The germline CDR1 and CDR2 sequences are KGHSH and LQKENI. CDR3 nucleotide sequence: TGTGCCAGCTCCCCAGGACAGATGTCGGAAAAACTGTTTTTT. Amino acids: CASSPGQMSEKLFF. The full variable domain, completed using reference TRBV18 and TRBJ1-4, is NAGVMQNPRHLVRRRGQEARLRCSPMKGHSHVYWYRQLPEEGLKFMVYLQKENIIDESGMPKERFSAEFPKEGPSILRIQQVVRGDSAAYFCASSPGQMSEKLFFGSGTQLSVL.

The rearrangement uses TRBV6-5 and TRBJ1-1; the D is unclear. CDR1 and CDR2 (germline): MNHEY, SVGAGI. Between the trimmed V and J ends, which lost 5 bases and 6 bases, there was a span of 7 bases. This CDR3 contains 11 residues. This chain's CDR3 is CASSRGAEAFF. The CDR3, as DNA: TGTGCCAGCAGTCGCGGGGCTGAAGCTTTCTTT.

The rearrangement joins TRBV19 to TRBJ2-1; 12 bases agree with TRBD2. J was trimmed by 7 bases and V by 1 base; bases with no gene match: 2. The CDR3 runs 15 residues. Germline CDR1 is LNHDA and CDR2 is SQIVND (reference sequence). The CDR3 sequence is CASSIGLAGDNEQFF. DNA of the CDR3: TGTGCCAGTAGTATAGGACTAGCGGGAGATAATGAGCAGTTCTTC.

The CDR3 spells CAWSTQGARVFF. The CDR3 DNA is TGTGCCTGGAGTACACAGGGGGCAAGAGTTTTCTTT. The chain employs TRBV30 and TRBJ1-1, with 9 positions matching TRBD1. Per germline, CDR1 GTSNPN and CDR2 SVGIG (reference sequence). This CDR3 has 12 amino acids. The V gene end was trimmed by 2 bases and the J gene end by 13 bases; junction bases not matched to a gene: 8.

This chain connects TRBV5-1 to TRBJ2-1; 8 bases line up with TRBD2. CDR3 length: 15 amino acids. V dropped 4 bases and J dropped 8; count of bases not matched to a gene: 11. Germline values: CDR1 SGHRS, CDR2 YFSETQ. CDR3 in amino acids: CASSTGLASRDEQFF. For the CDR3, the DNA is TGCGCCAGCAGCACAGGACTAGCCTCCCGAGATGAGCAGTTCTTC.

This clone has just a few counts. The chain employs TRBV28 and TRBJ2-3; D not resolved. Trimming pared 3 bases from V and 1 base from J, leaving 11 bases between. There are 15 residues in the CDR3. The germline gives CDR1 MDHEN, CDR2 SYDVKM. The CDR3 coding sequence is TGTGCCAGCAGTTTGATGGCAGGCGGCACAGATACGCAGTATTTT. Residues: CASSLMAGGTDTQYF.

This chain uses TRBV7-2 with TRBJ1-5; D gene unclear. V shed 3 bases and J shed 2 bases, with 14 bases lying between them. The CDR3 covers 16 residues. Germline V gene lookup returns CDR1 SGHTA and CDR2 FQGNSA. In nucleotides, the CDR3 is TGTGCCAGCAGCTTGTCCCACAGCAGTGGCAATCAGCCCCAGCATTTT. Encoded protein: CASSLSHSSGNQPQHF.

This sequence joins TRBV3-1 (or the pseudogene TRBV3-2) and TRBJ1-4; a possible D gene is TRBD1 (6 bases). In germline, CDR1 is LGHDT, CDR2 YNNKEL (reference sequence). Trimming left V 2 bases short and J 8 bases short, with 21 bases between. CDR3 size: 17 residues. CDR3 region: CASSQSSLRTRGEKLFF. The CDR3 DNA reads TGTGCCAGCAGCCAATCTTCTCTACGCACAAGGGGGGAAAAACTGTTTTTT.

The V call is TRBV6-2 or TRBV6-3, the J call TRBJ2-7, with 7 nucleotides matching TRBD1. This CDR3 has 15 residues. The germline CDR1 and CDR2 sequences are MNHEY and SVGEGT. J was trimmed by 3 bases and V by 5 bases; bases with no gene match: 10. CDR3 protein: CASSQTGAQFYEQYF. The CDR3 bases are TGTGCCAGCAGTCAAACAGGGGCGCAATTCTACGAGCAGTACTTC.

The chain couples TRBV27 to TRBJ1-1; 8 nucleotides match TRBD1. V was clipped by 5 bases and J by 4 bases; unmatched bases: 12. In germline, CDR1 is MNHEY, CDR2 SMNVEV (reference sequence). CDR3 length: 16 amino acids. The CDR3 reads CASSLRTGRKGTEAFF. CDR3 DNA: TGTGCCAGCAGTCTTCGGACAGGGAGGAAGGGCACTGAAGCTTTCTTT.

The CDR3 loop reads CASSLSPGLAGGQETQYF. The CDR3 region has the DNA TGCGCCAGCAGCTTGTCCCCCGGGCTAGCGGGGGGTCAGGAGACCCAGTACTTC. J is TRBJ2-5 and V is TRBV5-1; 11 bases align to TRBD2. V shed 1 base, J shed 5 bases, and the junction held 13 bases outside the gene matches. CDR3 size: 18 residues. The germline V gene has CDR1 SGHRS and CDR2 YFSETQ.

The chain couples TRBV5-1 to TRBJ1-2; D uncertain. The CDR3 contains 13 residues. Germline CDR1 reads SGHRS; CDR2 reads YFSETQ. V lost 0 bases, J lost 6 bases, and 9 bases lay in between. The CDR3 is CASSLAQEDGYTF. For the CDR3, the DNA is TGCGCCAGCAGCTTGGCCCAGGAAGATGGCTACACCTTC.

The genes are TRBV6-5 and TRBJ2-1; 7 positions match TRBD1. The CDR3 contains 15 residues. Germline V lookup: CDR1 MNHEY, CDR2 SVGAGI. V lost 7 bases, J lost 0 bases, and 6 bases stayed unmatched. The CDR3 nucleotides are TGTGCCAGCAAGGGACAGTCAAGCTCCTACAATGAGCAGTTCTTC. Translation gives CASKGQSSSYNEQFF.

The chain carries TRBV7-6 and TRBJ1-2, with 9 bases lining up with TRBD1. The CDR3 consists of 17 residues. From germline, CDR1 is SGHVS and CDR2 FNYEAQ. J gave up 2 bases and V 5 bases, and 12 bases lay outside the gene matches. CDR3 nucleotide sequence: TGTGCCAGCAGCATGGACAGGGGCAGGGGGCCCAACTATGGCTACACCTTC. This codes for CASSMDRGRGPNYGYTF.

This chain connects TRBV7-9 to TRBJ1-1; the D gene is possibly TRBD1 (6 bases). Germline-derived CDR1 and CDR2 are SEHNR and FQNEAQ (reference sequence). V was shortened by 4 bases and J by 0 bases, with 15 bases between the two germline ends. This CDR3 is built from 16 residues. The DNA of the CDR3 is TGTGCCAGCAGCTCAACTCGGACAGCTTTGAACACTGAAGCTTTCTTT. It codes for CASSSTRTALNTEAFF. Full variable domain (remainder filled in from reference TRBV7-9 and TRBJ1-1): DTGVSQNPRHKITKRGQNVTFRCDPISEHNRLYWYRQTLGQGPEFLTYFQNEAQLEKSRLLSDRFSAERPKGSFSTLEIQRTEQGDSAMYLCASSSTRTALNTEAFFGQGTRLTVV.

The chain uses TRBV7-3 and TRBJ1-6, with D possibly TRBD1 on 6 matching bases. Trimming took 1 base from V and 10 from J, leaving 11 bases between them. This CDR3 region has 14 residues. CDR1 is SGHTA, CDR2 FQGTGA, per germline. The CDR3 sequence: CASSLNQGRSPLHF. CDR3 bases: TGTGCCAGCAGCTTAAACCAGGGGAGGTCACCCCTCCACTTT.

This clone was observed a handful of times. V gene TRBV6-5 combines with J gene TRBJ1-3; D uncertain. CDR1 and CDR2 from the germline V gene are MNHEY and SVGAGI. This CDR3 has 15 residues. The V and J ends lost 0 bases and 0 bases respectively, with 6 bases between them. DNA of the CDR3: TGTGCCAGCAGTTACTCGGGTTTCTCTGGAAACACCATATATTTT. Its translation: CASSYSGFSGNTIYF.

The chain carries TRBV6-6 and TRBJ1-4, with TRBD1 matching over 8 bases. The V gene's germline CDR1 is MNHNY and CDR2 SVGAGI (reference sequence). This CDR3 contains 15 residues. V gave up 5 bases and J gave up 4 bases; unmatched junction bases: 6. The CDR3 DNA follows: TGTGCCAGCAGTCTAGGGACAGGAGGTAATGAAAAACTGTTTTTT. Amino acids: CASSLGTGGNEKLFF.

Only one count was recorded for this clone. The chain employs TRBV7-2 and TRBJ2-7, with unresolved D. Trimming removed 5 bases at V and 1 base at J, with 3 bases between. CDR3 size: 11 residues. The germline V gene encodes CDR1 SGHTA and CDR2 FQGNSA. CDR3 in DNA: TGTGCCAGCAGCAGATCCTACGAGCAGTACTTC. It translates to CASSRSYEQYF.

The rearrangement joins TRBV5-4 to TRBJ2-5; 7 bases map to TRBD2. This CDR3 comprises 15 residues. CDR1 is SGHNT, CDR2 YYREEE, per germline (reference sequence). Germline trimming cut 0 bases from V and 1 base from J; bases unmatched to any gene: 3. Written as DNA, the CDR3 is TGTGCCAGCAGCTTGGCCTGGGGGGGCCAAGAGACCCAGTACTTC. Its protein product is CASSLAWGGQETQYF.

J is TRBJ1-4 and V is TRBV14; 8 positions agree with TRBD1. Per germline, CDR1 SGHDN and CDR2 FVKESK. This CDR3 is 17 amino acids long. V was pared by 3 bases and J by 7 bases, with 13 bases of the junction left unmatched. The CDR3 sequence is CASSQRWTGTGGEKLFF. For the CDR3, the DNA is TGTGCCAGCAGCCAGCGATGGACCGGGACAGGTGGTGAAAAACTGTTTTTT.

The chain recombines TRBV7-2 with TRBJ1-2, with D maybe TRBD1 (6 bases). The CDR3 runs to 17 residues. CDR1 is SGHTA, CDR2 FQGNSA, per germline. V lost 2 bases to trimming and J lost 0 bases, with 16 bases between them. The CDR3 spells CASSLSLGTLANYGYTF. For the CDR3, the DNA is TGTGCCAGCAGCTTAAGCCTGGGGACATTGGCTAACTATGGCTACACCTTC.

The CDR3: CASSLVSYEQYF. The CDR3 DNA sequence: TGTGCCAGCAGCTTAGTCAGCTACGAGCAGTACTTC. The chain recombines TRBV11-1 with TRBJ2-7; no definite D call. The germline gives CDR1 SGHAT, CDR2 FQDESV (reference sequence). V lost 1 base and J lost 3, with 4 bases in between. The CDR3 is made up of 12 amino acids. The complete variable domain, with remaining parts taken from reference TRBV11-1 and TRBJ2-7, reads EAEVAQSPRYKITEKSQAVAFWCDPISGHATLYWYRQILGQGPELLVQFQDESVVDDSQLPKDRFSAERLKGVDSTLKIQPAELGDSAMYLCASSLVSYEQYFGPGTRLTVT.

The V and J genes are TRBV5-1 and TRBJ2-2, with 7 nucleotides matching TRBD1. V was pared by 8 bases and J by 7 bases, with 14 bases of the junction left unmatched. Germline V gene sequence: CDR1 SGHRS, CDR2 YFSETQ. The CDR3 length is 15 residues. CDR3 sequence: CASGVQTGTGGELFF. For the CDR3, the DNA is TGCGCCAGTGGAGTACAGACAGGGACGGGCGGGGAGCTGTTTTTT.

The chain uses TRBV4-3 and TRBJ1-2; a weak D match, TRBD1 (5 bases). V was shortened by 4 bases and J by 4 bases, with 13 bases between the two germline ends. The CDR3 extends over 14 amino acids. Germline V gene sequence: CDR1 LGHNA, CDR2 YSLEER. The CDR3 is CASSPIGAAYGYTF. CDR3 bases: TGCGCCAGCAGCCCTATCGGGGCAGCCTATGGCTACACCTTC.

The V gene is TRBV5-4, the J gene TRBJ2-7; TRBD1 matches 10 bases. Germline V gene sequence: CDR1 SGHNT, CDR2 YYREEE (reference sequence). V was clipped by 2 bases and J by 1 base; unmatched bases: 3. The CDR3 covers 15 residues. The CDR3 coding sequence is TGTGCCAGCAGCTTCTGGGACAGGGGTTCCTACGAGCAGTACTTC. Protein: CASSFWDRGSYEQYF.